The rows below give T cell receptor beta chains drawn from one sample of a study of blood T cell repertoires in COVID-19. Only in-frame clones appear in the TCRdb table, and some are missing; sequencing was by immunoSEQ multiplex PCR. The top ten clones hold 6.5% to 9% of a sample with some 190,000 clones, approximately 89% of them seen once. Sequenced material: peripheral blood. The source is a woman aged 60-70 years with acute or convalescent COVID-19. CDR3s include the opening cysteine and the closing phenylalanine or tryptophan. A D gene is named only where the DNA matches it firmly. The listing skips clone size in some rows; elsewhere it reads once, few, many or a size class.

>TRBJ2-1|TRBV14|TRBD2|NA
TGTGCCAGCAGCCAAAAACTAGCGGGAGGGTACAATGAGCAGTTCTTC
CASSQKLAGGYNEQFF
>TRBJ1-1|TRBV10-3|NA|few
TGTGCCATCAGTGAGGGGAGGCAAGCTTTCTTT
CAISEGRQAFF
>TRBJ2-3|TRBV30|NA|NA
TGTGCCTGGACGAGGAGCACAGATACGCAGTATTTT
CAWTRSTDTQYF
>TRBJ2-4|TRBV2|TRBD1|NA
TGTGCCAGCAGTAACGACAGGGTGAGGACGAACATTCAGTACTTC
CASSNDRVRTNIQYF
>TRBJ2-3|TRBV9|NA|NA
TGTGCCAGCAGCGCTGGGCTAGATACGCAGTATTTT
CASSAGLDTQYF
>TRBJ2-3|TRBV29-1|TRBD2|NA
TGCAGCGTTGTCGGTTTAGCGGGAGAAGTGGCAGATACGCAGTATTTT
CSVVGLAGEVADTQYF
>TRBJ2-3|TRBV19|NA|NA
TGTGCCACCTCTAAGGGAGCCCCCGAGCAGTATTTT
CATSKGAPEQYF
>TRBJ2-7|TRBV27|NA|NA
TGTGCCAGCAGTTTATTTCTAGGGGTAACCTACGAGCAGTACTTC
CASSLFLGVTYEQYF
>TRBJ1-4|TRBV30|NA|NA
TGTGCCTCCCGGTCAACTAATGAAAAACTGTTTTTT
CASRSTNEKLFF
>TRBJ1-2|TRBV6-5|NA|NA
TGTGCCAGCAGCGACAGACACTCGGATGGCTACACCTTC
CASSDRHSDGYTF
>TRBJ2-3|TRBV12-5|TRBD1|once
TGTGCTAGTGGTTCAAACCAGGGGGCAGATACGCAGTATTTT
CASGSNQGADTQYF
>TRBJ1-2|TRBV10-3|NA|NA
TGTGCCATCCGGTCAGCAGGGCCAACCGGGAACTATGGCTACACCTTC
CAIRSAGPTGNYGYTF
>TRBJ1-5|TRBV7-8|NA|NA
TGTGCCAGCAGCTTTAACAATCAGCCCCAGCATTTT
CASSFNNQPQHF
>TRBJ2-1|TRBV3-1/TRBV3-2|NA|NA
TGTGCCAGCAGCCAGAAGACTAGTAATGAGCAGTTCTTC
CASSQKTSNEQFF
>TRBJ2-7|TRBV29-1|NA|NA
TGCAGCGTCAACACCCGGGGCTACGAGCAGTACTTC
CSVNTRGYEQYF
>TRBJ1-2|TRBV5-1|NA|NA
TGCGCCAGCAGCTTGGATACAGGTGTTGGCTACACCTTC
CASSLDTGVGYTF
>TRBJ2-1|TRBV4-1|TRBD2|once
TGCGCCAGCAGCCCTGGCGGGAGCGCCTATGAGCAGTTCTTC
CASSPGGSAYEQFF
>TRBJ1-1|TRBV27|NA|NA
TGTGCCAGCAGGCCTCTGGTAGTGAACACTGAAGCTTTCTTT
CASRPLVVNTEAFF
>TRBJ2-5|TRBV11-3|NA|NA
TGTGCCAGCAGCAACAGCCCAATGCAAGAGACCCAGTACTTC
CASSNSPMQETQYF
>TRBJ1-2|TRBV7-8|NA|few
TGTGCCAGCAGCTTAACCAGGGTGTATGGCTACACCTTC
CASSLTRVYGYTF
>TRBJ2-3|TRBV5-1|NA|NA
TGCGCCAGCAGCCCAACTTCAACTCTCACAGATACGCAGTATTTT
CASSPTSTLTDTQYF
>TRBJ2-2|TRBV9|NA|NA
TGTGCCAGCAGCGCTAGAACGAACACCGGGGAGCTGTTTTTT
CASSARTNTGELFF
>TRBJ2-5|TRBV7-2|NA|NA
TGTGCCAGCAGCACCGACATGGCTCAGACCCAGTACTTC
CASSTDMAQTQYF
>TRBJ2-1|TRBV3-1/TRBV3-2|TRBD2|NA
TGTGCCAGCAGCCAAGTCCCTAGCGGACACAATGAGCAGTTCTTC
CASSQVPSGHNEQFF
>TRBJ2-7|TRBV3-1/TRBV3-2|TRBD2|NA
TGTGCCAGCAGCCAATTAAGCGGGGGAGGCGTTGGCGAGCAGTACTTC
CASSQLSGGGVGEQYF
>TRBJ2-1|TRBV28|TRBD2|NA
TGTGCCAGCACCTGGACTAGCGGGAGGGAGGAGCAGTTCTTC
CASTWTSGREEQFF
>TRBJ1-1|TRBV6-6|TRBD1|NA
TGTGCCAGCAGTTTGGCAGGGGGAACATCTGAAGCTTTCTTT
CASSLAGGTSEAFF
>TRBJ1-5|TRBV6-1|NA|NA
TGTGCCAGCAGTCACACCGGGGGAAGTCAGCCCCAGCATTTT
CASSHTGGSQPQHF
>TRBJ2-1|TRBV6-5|TRBD1|NA
TGTGCCAGCAGTCGACAGGGAGCAAATGAGCAGTTCTTC
CASSRQGANEQFF
>TRBJ1-2|TRBV29-1|NA|NA
TGCAGCGTTGAACTCCGGACAGATTTTGGCTACACCTTC
CSVELRTDFGYTF
>TRBJ2-1|TRBV5-1|TRBD2|few
TGCGCCAGCAGCTTGGTTGTACGAGCGGGAGGAGATAATGAGCAGTTCTTC
CASSLVVRAGGDNEQFF
>TRBJ1-5|TRBV12-3/TRBV12-4|NA|NA
TGTGCCAGCAGCCTGACAAGAAATCAGCCCCAGCATTTT
CASSLTRNQPQHF
>TRBJ2-7|TRBV28|NA|NA
TGTGCCAGCAGTTTATCCTGGAGAGGGTCCAACGAGCAGTACTTC
CASSLSWRGSNEQYF
>TRBJ1-6|TRBV19|NA|NA
TGTGCCAGTAGTATAGGACAGAATTCACCCCTCCACTTT
CASSIGQNSPLHF
>TRBJ2-2|TRBV6-6|NA|NA
TGTGCCAGCAGTTCTGTGACCGGGGAGCTGTTTTTT
CASSSVTGELFF
>TRBJ1-3|TRBV6-5|NA|NA
TGTGCCAGCACCGAAGGGGGGGTCTCTGGAAACACCATATATTTT
CASTEGGVSGNTIYF
>TRBJ2-7|TRBV19|NA|NA
TGTGCCAGTAGTATAAGGGGGGGTCCGACCTACGAGCAGTACTTC
CASSIRGGPTYEQYF
>TRBJ1-5|TRBV20-1|NA|NA
TGCAGTGCTAGTTTGGGCGATAGCAATCAGCCCCAGCATTTT
CSASLGDSNQPQHF